Sequencing of this TCR beta chain was carried out in a study of graft-versus-host responses after intestinal transplantation (dated by TCRdb to the early 2020s). The study in broad terms: The transplants that recipients got were multivisceral, liver-intestinal, or isolated intestinal. Bulk TCR-beta CDR3 sequencing was used to track graft-versus-host and host-versus-graft alloreactive T cell clones in the graft, circulation and bone marrow after intestinal transplantation. A peak of at least 4% donor T cells among recipient peripheral blood mononuclear cells was the definition used for donor T cell macrochimerism. Every recipient was given anti-thymocyte globulin induction, followed by around three years of maintenance tacrolimus and steroids. Samples from a few later patients were sequenced in-house on an Illumina MiSeq with MiXCR processing rather than by the commercial service. To identify alloreactive clones, pre-transplant mixed lymphocyte reaction products were sequenced and then compared with unstimulated pre-transplant donor and recipient T cells. The cohort enrolled about two dozen intestinal transplant recipients, one of whom was a retransplant, and a few patients without pretransplant specimens were excluded. Summary of the overall study and its limitations: GvH clones were detected in recipient bone marrow, and some of these GvH clones were observed earlier in ileal mucosa or blood, consistent with an intestinal mucosal origin. The conclusions were limited by the relatively low number and heterogeneity of the intestinal transplant patients. Early after transplant, peak levels of circulating GvH clones were associated with declines in HvG clones. In patients with donor T cell macrochimerism, the allografts had high GvH to HvG T cell clonal ratios.

Interpreted using the paper, the time point label stands for: cells obtained before transplantation from donor or recipient. CD3+CD4+ and CD3+CD8+ populations were FACS-sorted from unstimulated pre-transplant donor and recipient cells taken from spleen or lymph nodes. As regards this clone: Its antigen remains unidentified. Per-base qualities were not stored, and no clone one base away is much larger.

The CDR3 contains 13 residues, cysteine and phenylalanine counted. The retained sequence is limited to the CDR3, 39 bases, with the frame set at the first base. The V and J ends are trimmed by 1 base and 4 bases, leaving 5 bases between them. In the germline V gene, CDR1 corresponds to MGHRA and CDR2 to YSYEKL. Library prep was done by the immunoSEQ multiplex PCR assay. For most patients, genomic DNA was isolated using the Qiagen DNeasy Blood and Tissue Kit and was shipped frozen to Adaptive Biotechnologies for TCR sequencing. Adaptive Biotechnologies carried out high-throughput TCR-beta CDR3 sequencing of genomic DNA for most patients. Per the original workflow: TCR sequencing data for 18 patients were retrieved from Adaptive's ImmunoSEQ software; three other patients were processed with MiXCR and VDJtools. To correct CD4 versus CD8 sorting errors, sequences present in both subsets at a frequency ratio below 5:1 were removed. CDR3 nucleotide sequences shared between donor and recipient were removed because the origin of such sequences could not be assigned. To count as alloreactive, a clone needed at least 2-fold expansion over unstimulated cells and a minimum CFSE-low frequency of 0.002% (template counts) or 0.001% (read counts). Clones were considered mappable if detected in sequenced pre-transplant spleen, lymph node, or MLR CFSE-low populations of the donor or recipient. The cumulative frequency of alloreactive clones was calculated as a percentage of all sequences, weighted by copy number. Not all clones reach the TCRdb copy of this immuneACCESS table, which keeps in-frame sequences only. Checked studies attribute under half of the gap to unresolved V genes and leave the rest unexplained. The V and J calls and clone size come from that table; D and trimming were worked out from the DNA. In this sample the table shows tens of thousands of clones, about nine tenths of which occur a single time. Of the sample, around 0.11% is held by the ten largest clones.

The V and J genes are TRBV4-1 and TRBJ1-5; the D gene lacks a confident call. The receptor was derived from a human donor who received an intestinal transplant. Sequenced here: unstimulated CD4+ T cells sorted from spleen or lymph node cells, sampled before intestinal transplant. The DNA sequence follows: TGCGCCAGCAGCCAAGGGCCAAATCAGCCCCAGCATTTT. This gives the protein CASSQGPNQPQHF.